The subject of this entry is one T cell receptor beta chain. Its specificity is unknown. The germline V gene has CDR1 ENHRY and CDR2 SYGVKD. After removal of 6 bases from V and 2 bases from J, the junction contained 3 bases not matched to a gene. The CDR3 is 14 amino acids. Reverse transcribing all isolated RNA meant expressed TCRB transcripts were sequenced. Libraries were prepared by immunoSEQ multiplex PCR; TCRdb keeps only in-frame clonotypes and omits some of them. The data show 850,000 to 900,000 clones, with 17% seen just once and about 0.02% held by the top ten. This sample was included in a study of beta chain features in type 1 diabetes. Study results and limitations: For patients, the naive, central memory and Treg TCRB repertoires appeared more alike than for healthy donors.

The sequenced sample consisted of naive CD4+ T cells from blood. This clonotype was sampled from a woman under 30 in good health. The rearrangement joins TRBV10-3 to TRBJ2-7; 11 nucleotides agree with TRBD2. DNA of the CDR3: TGTGCCATCAGCGAGACTAGCGGGGCCTACGAGCAGTACTTC. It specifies CAISETSGAYEQYF.